The rows below give T cell receptor beta chains drawn from one sample of a study of CD8+ T cells in alopecia areata. Sequencing was performed with immunoSEQ multiplex PCR; in TCRdb, only in-frame clones are kept and a portion is missing. The sample carries 120,000 or so clones, roughly 55% recorded once. The sample consisted of CD4+ T cells sorted from blood, taken at week 4, from a patient treated with tofacitinib. These receptors originate from a human donor with alopecia areata. CDR3s include the opening cysteine and the closing phenylalanine or tryptophan. The D gene is left open where the match is weak. Only some rows state a clone size, as once, few, many or a class for expanded clones.

v_call	clone_size	d_call	j_call	cdr3_nt	cdr3_aa
TRBV29-1	once	TRBD1	TRBJ2-7	TGCAGCGTGGGACAGGGGGCTTACGAGCAGTACTTC	CSVGQGAYEQYF
TRBV27	.	TRBD2	TRBJ2-5	TGTGCCAGATCGAGACTAGCGGATACCCAAGAGACCCAGTACTTC	CARSRLADTQETQYF
TRBV15	.	.	TRBJ2-6	TGTGCCACCAGCAGTGATCCAAGTTCTGGGGCCAACGTCCTGACTTTC	CATSSDPSSGANVLTF
TRBV7-2	.	.	TRBJ1-1	TGTGCCAGCAGCCTCACTAACACTGAAGCTTTCTTT	CASSLTNTEAFF
TRBV27	few	TRBD2	TRBJ2-1	TGTGCCAGCAGTTCTAGCGGGAGAGGGCATGAGCAGTTCTTC	CASSSSGRGHEQFF
TRBV29-1	few	TRBD2	TRBJ2-1	TGCAGCGTGTGGGAGGGCGGGGAGCAGTTCTTC	CSVWEGGEQFF
TRBV7-2	.	TRBD1	TRBJ1-6	TGTGCCAGCAGCTTAGGGGACAGGGGCCCCCTCCACTTT	CASSLGDRGPLHF
TRBV6-5	.	.	TRBJ2-2	TGTGCCAGCACTAAGACGAACACCGGGGAGCTGTTTTTT	CASTKTNTGELFF
TRBV25-1	.	TRBD1	TRBJ1-2	TGTGCCAGCTCATCCGGGACAGGGAATGGCTACACCTTC	CASSSGTGNGYTF
TRBV27	.	TRBD2	TRBJ2-1	TGTGCCAGCAACCCACTAGCGGGAGTGAGCAATGAGCAGTTCTTC	CASNPLAGVSNEQFF
TRBV14	.	TRBD2	TRBJ2-3	TGTGCCAGCAGCCGGGGACTAGCGGTTTCAGATACGCAGTATTTT	CASSRGLAVSDTQYF
TRBV5-4	few	.	TRBJ2-7	TGTGCCAGCAGCCTTAGCCGGACGGGCTCCTACGAGCAGTACTTC	CASSLSRTGSYEQYF
TRBV7-2	.	.	TRBJ1-1	TGTGCCAGCAGCTTAGAAGTCGGGAACACTGAAGCTTTCTTT	CASSLEVGNTEAFF
TRBV6-6	.	TRBD1	TRBJ1-2	TGTGCCACCAGCAGGGGGGGGCTTAACTATGGCTACACCTTC	CATSRGGLNYGYTF
TRBV7-2	.	TRBD2	TRBJ2-5	TGTGCCAGCAGCTTAGCGTGGGCGGGGGGGCGAGAGACCCAGTACTTC	CASSLAWAGGRETQYF
TRBV27	few	.	TRBJ1-4	TGTGCCAGCACCCGCGTCGGCGCTGCAACTAATGAAAAACTGTTTTTT	CASTRVGAATNEKLFF
TRBV30	.	.	TRBJ2-5	TGTGCCTGGAGTGTAGGAACGGCAGACCAGTACTTC	CAWSVGTADQYF
TRBV29-1	.	.	TRBJ2-3	TGCAGCGCCGGGGACGATACGCAGTATTTT	CSAGDDTQYF
TRBV6-6	few	.	TRBJ2-3	TGTGCCAGCAGTTACTCCGGTGGGCATACGCAGTATTTT	CASSYSGGHTQYF
TRBV25-1	few	TRBD1	TRBJ2-7	TGTGCCAGCGCGGGACAGGGAGGCTACGAGCAGTACTTC	CASAGQGGYEQYF
TRBV6-5	.	.	TRBJ2-1	TGTGCCAGCACCTTTGGAGGCAATGAGCAGTTCTTC	CASTFGGNEQFF
TRBV9	.	.	TRBJ2-2	TGTGCCAGCAGCCCACCTCCAGAGAACACCGGGGAGCTGTTTTTT	CASSPPPENTGELFF
TRBV6-1	once	TRBD1	TRBJ1-2	TGTGCCAGTACCAGCAGAGGACAGGGCTATGGCTACACCTTC	CASTSRGQGYGYTF
TRBV30	.	.	TRBJ1-1	TGTGCCTGGAGTGTACTAGGGGACACTGAAGCTTTCTTT	CAWSVLGDTEAFF
TRBV5-1	few	.	TRBJ1-4	TGCGCCAGCAGCGATCAAGGTCAGGATGAAAAACTGTTTTTT	CASSDQGQDEKLFF
TRBV7-8	few	.	TRBJ2-7	TGTGCCAGCAGCTTACAACAGGGTCGGTACGAGCAGTACTTC	CASSLQQGRYEQYF
TRBV5-5	.	TRBD1	TRBJ1-5	TGTGCCAGCAGCACCCTAGGCCCAGGGGGCATTCAGCCCCAGCATTTT	CASSTLGPGGIQPQHF
TRBV18	.	TRBD2	TRBJ2-7	TGTGCCAGCTCGCCATCACTAGCGGGGATGTCCTACGAGCAGTACTTC	CASSPSLAGMSYEQYF
TRBV27	.	.	TRBJ2-3	TGTGCCAGCTACCTCTCGAGGGGAGCAGATACGCAGTATTTT	CASYLSRGADTQYF
TRBV29-1	.	.	TRBJ1-1	TGCAGCGTCTGTAGGGGTACGGGGGGAACTGAAGCTTTCTTT	CSVCRGTGGTEAFF
TRBV6-5	.	TRBD1	TRBJ2-2	TGTGCCAGCAGAATCGGGACAGGAGCTACCGGGGAGCTGTTTTTT	CASRIGTGATGELFF
TRBV29-1	.	TRBD1	TRBJ1-1	TGCAGCGTTTCCGAACAGGGGTGGCGGGAAGCTTTCTTT	CSVSEQGWREAFF
TRBV5-4	.	.	TRBJ2-3	TGTGCCAGCAGCCCGCGATACGGAGGGGTAGCCACAGATACGCAGTATTTT	CASSPRYGGVATDTQYF